The sequence of this T cell receptor beta chain was determined in a study of blood T cell repertoires in COVID-19. V was cut by 2 bases and J by 2 bases, with 9 bases left in between. Germline CDR1 SGHNT, CDR2 YENEEA. The CDR3 covers 14 residues. The participants were between about 18 and 90 years old and came from 24 US areas. Cohorts were assigned according to the clinical history that participants reported. Recovered participants had two consecutive negative NP/OP PCR tests, healthcare professional clearance, or symptom resolution. Sequencing used immunoSEQ multiplex PCR; TCRdb keeps in-frame clones, though not all of them. The table has some 200,000 clones, 87% seen once; the top ten hold approximately 2.4%.

The sequence came from a woman in her thirties who had recovered from COVID-19. The V and J genes are TRBV11-3 and TRBJ1-1, with unresolved D. What was sequenced was PBMCs or T cells enriched from blood (not recorded which). As DNA, the CDR3 is TGTGCCAGCAGCTTAAGTTCCACAAACACTGAAGCTTTCTTT. Amino acids: CASSLSSTNTEAFF.